The source of this TCR beta chain is a study of PD-1 blockade in classical Hodgkin lymphoma (dated by TCRdb to about 2020). General notes on the study: Nivolumab dosing was 3 mg/kg intravenously every 2 weeks, continuing until either disease progression or unacceptable toxicity. To define a peripheral blood immune signature of response to PD-1 blockade in classical Hodgkin lymphoma, the study combined TCR beta sequencing with CyTOF. General findings and caveats noted by the study authors: CD4+ but not CD8+ TCR diversity rose significantly by C4D1 (p=0.0027 vs p=0.16), most apparent in complete responders (p=0.02). Baseline diversity similar to that of newly diagnosed patients was observed in trial patients achieving complete response, whereas significantly lower diversity was observed in partial responders and progressors. Lower diversity was observed in patients in whom nivolumab was started less than 1 year after ASCT, and these patients were excluded from later analyses so that confounding by immune reconstitution would be avoided. The study was restricted to a single clinical trial cohort, and the causes of repertoire differences, possibly disease activity or prior therapy, were left undefined. Baseline TCR diversity was reported as lower in newly diagnosed patients than in healthy donors, and lower still in relapsed/refractory patients.

CDR1 and CDR2, per the germline V gene, are SNHLY and FYNNEI. The CDR3 contains 13 residues, cysteine and phenylalanine counted. Of all the DNA, just the CDR3 is kept, 39 bases in frame from base 1. V gives up 6 bases and J gives up 8 bases, and the segment between their germline ends measures 16 bases. Genomic DNA was extracted with the Qiagen DNeasy kit from unsorted PBMCs and from negatively selected CD4+ and CD8+ fractions. TCR beta CDR3 regions were subjected to amplification by immunoSEQ multiplex PCR with primers that anneal to V and J segments. A synthetic immune receptor repertoire was used to minimize amplification bias, and any remaining bias was removed computationally after sequencing. The authors' analysis ran thus. Custom Python scripts were used to quantify repertoire diversity as the Shannon entropy index. Unsorted, CD4+ and CD8+ repertoires were analyzed separately, except for combined analyses in which CD4+ and CD8+ sequences were merged in silico. A clone counted as expanded when the clone's frequency after treatment rose at least 2-fold relative to C1D1, and clones undetected at baseline were given a pseudocount of 0.5. Singleton clones were defined as clones with 0 or 1 copy at C1D1, and non-singleton clones were defined as clones with 2 or more copies. Clones expanded in unsorted samples were annotated as CD4+, CD8+ or unknown by matching protein sequences in sorted samples from the same patient. Wilcoxon tests were applied to paired samples to test diversity changes from C1D1 to C4D1. As stored in TCRdb, this immuneACCESS dataset retains in-frame rearrangements with V and J assigned. A fraction of the clones does not appear; measured against another copy, unresolved V genes explain less than half of the discrepancy, and the remainder lacks a known reason. The D gene and trimming were derived from the DNA, and the V and J assignments and clone size from that table. The table for this sample lists about 94,000 clones; 93% of them were counted only once. The ten largest clonotypes hold roughly 2.1% of the sample.

The sample's time point, from its label and the paper: cycle 4 day 1 (C4D1), after six to seven weeks of nivolumab. Every trial patient had relapsed following autologous stem cell transplantation, and prior brentuximab vedotin exposure was what differed among cohorts A, B and C. The trial cohort included some 53 patients with relapsed/refractory classical Hodgkin lymphoma, and each patient had a best overall response of complete response, partial response or progressive disease. Trial patients were treated with single-agent nivolumab in the multi-cohort phase II CheckMate 205 trial. An independent review committee assessed best overall response by applying the 2007 International Working Group response criteria. Trial PBMCs were obtained immediately prior to nivolumab initiation (C1D1) and on therapy at cycle 2 day 1 and cycle 4 day 1. Peripheral blood was collected in 8 mL Vacutainer Cell Preparation Tubes, from which PBMCs were isolated by centrifugation and then cryopreserved.

To note about this clone: The specificity of this receptor is unknown. It has no much larger one-base neighbor in the sample; base qualities were not kept.

The TCR sequence derives from a human donor with classical Hodgkin lymphoma. The sequenced sample was peripheral blood mononuclear cells (PBMCs), obtained before the fourth cycle of nivolumab. The V and J genes are TRBV2 and TRBJ1-2; a tentative D call is TRBD1 (5 bases match). This receptor has the CDR3 CASSRGQSSGYTF. The DNA sequence is given as TGTGCCAGCAGCCGCGGACAATCCAGCGGCTACACCTTC. Extended through the reference TRBV2 and TRBJ1-2 proteins, this CDR3 yields the full variable domain: EPEVTQTPSHQVTQMGQEVILRCVPISNHLYFYWYRQILGQKVEFLVSFYNNEISEKSEIFDDQFSVERPDGSNFTLKIRSTKLEDSAMYFCASSRGQSSGYTFGSGTRLTVV.